A single sample gave rise to the 13 T cell receptor beta chains below, sequenced in a study of blood T cell repertoires in COVID-19. Method: immunoSEQ multiplex PCR; TCRdb's copy keeps in-frame clones and lacks some. The sample carries fewer than 120,000 clones, 88% recorded once. Specimen: peripheral blood. The receptor source for this set is a woman aged 45-59 years with acute or convalescent COVID-19.

The rearrangement uses TRBV5-1 and TRBJ1-1; maybe TRBD1 (6 bases). The V gene lost 5 bases and the J gene lost 4 bases, with 18 bases spanning the gap. This CDR3 region has 15 residues. The germline gives CDR1 SGHRS, CDR2 YFSETQ. The CDR3, as DNA: TGCGCCAGCAGTCCTCTCGCAGGGGCGGTCACTGAAGCTTTCTTT. It encodes CASSPLAGAVTEAFF.

The chain employs TRBV20-1 and TRBJ2-1; D remains unclear. The V gene's germline CDR1 is DFQATT and CDR2 SNEGSKA (reference sequence). Between the trimmed V and J ends, which lost 4 bases and 6 bases, there was a span of 7 bases. The CDR3 length is 11 residues. The CDR3 here is CSANLGNEQFF. As DNA, the CDR3 is TGCAGTGCTAATCTAGGCAATGAGCAGTTCTTC.

This clone has just one count. The chain links TRBV5-1 to TRBJ1-3; the D is unclear. There are 14 residues in the CDR3. Trimming took 0 bases from V and 0 from J, leaving 4 bases between them. Germline CDR1 reads SGHRS; CDR2 reads YFSETQ. The CDR3 reads CASSLEPSGNTIYF. CDR3 sequence (DNA): TGCGCCAGCAGCTTGGAGCCCTCTGGAAACACCATATATTTT.

The table lists this clone with a few counts. The chain uses TRBV6-1 and TRBJ2-2; 8 nucleotides match TRBD2. The V and J ends lost 2 bases and 4 bases, in that order; junction bases with no gene match: 3. Germline V gene lookup returns CDR1 MNHNS and CDR2 SASEGT. The CDR3 length is 15 residues. CDR3 sequence reads: CASSEPGGLTGELFF. CDR3 in DNA: TGTGCCAGCAGTGAACCGGGAGGGCTCACCGGGGAGCTGTTTTTT.

The rearrangement joins TRBV6-1 to TRBJ1-4; 10 nucleotides match TRBD1. The CDR3 totals 14 residues. Germline lookup yields CDR1 MNHNS and CDR2 SASEGT. The trim removed 3 bases at V and 10 bases at J, leaving 5 bases unmatched. The CDR3 loop reads CASSEGQGRGKLFF. The CDR3 DNA follows: TGTGCCAGCAGTGAGGGACAGGGGAGAGGAAAACTGTTTTTT.

With respect to this clone: At one of its ends the junction is not consistent with the germline gene, which may arise from a read error. The J gene is TRBJ2-7, the V gene TRBV5-8; D not certain. Per germline, CDR1 SGHTS and CDR2 YDEGEE. The CDR3 spans 11 residues. The CDR3, as DNA: TGTGCCAGCAGCCTCAGGAACCCCTCGGACTTC. It codes for CASSLRNPSDF.

The chain couples TRBV2 to TRBJ1-5, with 7 bases matching TRBD1. Germline V lookup: CDR1 SNHLY, CDR2 FYNNEI. CDR3 length: 13 amino acids. Germline trimming cut 8 bases from V and 7 bases from J; bases unmatched to any gene: 8. The CDR3: CASSGQARQPQHF. DNA for the CDR3: TGTGCCAGCTCCGGACAGGCTAGACAGCCCCAGCATTTT. Supplemented by reference TRBV2 and TRBJ1-5, the full variable domain reads EPEVTQTPSHQVTQMGQEVILRCVPISNHLYFYWYRQILGQKVEFLVSFYNNEISEKSEIFDDQFSVERPDGSNFTLKIRSTKLEDSAMYFCASSGQARQPQHFGDGTRLSIL.

This sequence joins TRBV7-2 and TRBJ2-5; the D gene is possibly TRBD2 (6 bases). The CDR3 length is 15 residues. V was pared by 0 bases and J by 1 base, with 9 bases between. CDR1 is SGHTA and CDR2 is FQGNSA in the germline V gene. This CDR3 reads CASSLAGGVQETQYF. The DNA for the CDR3 is TGTGCCAGCAGCTTAGCGGGCGGGGTCCAAGAGACCCAGTACTTC.

This clone was counted a single time. The V and J genes are TRBV2 and TRBJ2-1; 11 positions match TRBD2. This CDR3 contains 15 residues. Trimming removed 3 bases from V and 10 bases from J; junction bases left unmatched: 8. The germline V gene encodes CDR1 SNHLY and CDR2 FYNNEI. The CDR3 DNA is TGTGCCAGCAGTGACACTAGCGGGAGTGCTCGGGAGCAGTTCTTC. This gives the protein CASSDTSGSAREQFF.

V is TRBV6-5 and J is TRBJ2-7; 8 bases agree with TRBD2. The V gene's germline CDR1 is MNHEY and CDR2 SVGAGI. With V trimmed by 6 bases and J by 3 bases, 10 bases remained unmatched. This CDR3 is built from 15 residues. CDR3: CASSPGGARSYEQYF. CDR3 DNA sequence: TGTGCCAGCAGCCCGGGGGGGGCAAGGAGCTACGAGCAGTACTTC.

The chain recombines TRBV7-2 with TRBJ1-5, with a tentative D call TRBD1 (5 bases). CDR3 length equals 13 residues. Between the trimmed V and J ends, which lost 5 bases and 6 bases, there was a span of 11 bases. Germline V gene lookup returns CDR1 SGHTA and CDR2 FQGNSA. The CDR3 DNA is TGTGCCAGCAGCCCAGAAGGGGTTCAGCCCCAGCATTTT. Translating gives CASSPEGVQPQHF.

V usage is TRBV28 and J usage is TRBJ2-7, with 11 positions matching TRBD1. The germline V gene encodes CDR1 MDHEN and CDR2 SYDVKM. With V trimmed by 5 bases and J by 5 bases, 5 bases remained unmatched. CDR3 size: 14 residues. This CDR3 reads CASSRTGGGNEQYF. The CDR3 bases are TGTGCCAGCAGTCGGACAGGGGGCGGGAACGAGCAGTACTTC.

This chain connects TRBV11-3 to TRBJ1-1; 8 nucleotides line up with TRBD1. The ends lost 5 bases at V and 3 bases at J; junction bases unmatched: 8. There are 15 residues in the CDR3. Germline values: CDR1 SGHNT, CDR2 YENEEA. CDR3 DNA sequence: TGTGCCAGCAGCGCGCGCGGACAGGGAGACACTGAAGCTTTCTTT. Translated: CASSARGQGDTEAFF.